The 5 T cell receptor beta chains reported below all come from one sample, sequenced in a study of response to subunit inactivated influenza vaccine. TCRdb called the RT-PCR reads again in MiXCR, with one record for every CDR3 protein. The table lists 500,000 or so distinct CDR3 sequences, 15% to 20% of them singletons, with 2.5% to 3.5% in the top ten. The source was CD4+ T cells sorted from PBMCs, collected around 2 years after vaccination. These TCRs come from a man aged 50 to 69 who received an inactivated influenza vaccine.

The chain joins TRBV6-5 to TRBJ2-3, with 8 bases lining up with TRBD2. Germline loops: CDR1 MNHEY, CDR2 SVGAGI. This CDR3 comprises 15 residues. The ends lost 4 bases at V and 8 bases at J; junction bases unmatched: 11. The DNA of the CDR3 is TGTGCCAGCAGTTCGTCAGCGGGAGATGCGCGTACGCAGTATTTT. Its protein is CASSSSAGDARTQYF.

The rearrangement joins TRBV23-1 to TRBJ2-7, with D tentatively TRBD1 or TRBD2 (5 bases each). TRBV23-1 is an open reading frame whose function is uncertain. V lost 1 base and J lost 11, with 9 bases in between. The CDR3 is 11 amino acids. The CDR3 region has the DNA TGCGCCAGCAGTCAATTTGGGGGAGAGTACTTC. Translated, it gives CASSQFGGEYF.

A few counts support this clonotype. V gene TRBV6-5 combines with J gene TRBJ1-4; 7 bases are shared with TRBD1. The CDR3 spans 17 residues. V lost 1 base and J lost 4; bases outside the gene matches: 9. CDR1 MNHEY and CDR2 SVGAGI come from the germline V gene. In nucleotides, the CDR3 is TGTGCCAGCAGTTACTTTAGGGGACAGCGGAATAATGAAAAACTGTTTTTT. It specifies CASSYFRGQRNNEKLFF.

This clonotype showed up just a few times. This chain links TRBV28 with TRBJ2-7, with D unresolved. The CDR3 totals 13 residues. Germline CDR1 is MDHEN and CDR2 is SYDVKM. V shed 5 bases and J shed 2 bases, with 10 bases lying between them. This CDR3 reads CASSAPLTYEQYF. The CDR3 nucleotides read TGTGCCAGCAGTGCGCCCCTGACCTACGAGCAGTACTTC.

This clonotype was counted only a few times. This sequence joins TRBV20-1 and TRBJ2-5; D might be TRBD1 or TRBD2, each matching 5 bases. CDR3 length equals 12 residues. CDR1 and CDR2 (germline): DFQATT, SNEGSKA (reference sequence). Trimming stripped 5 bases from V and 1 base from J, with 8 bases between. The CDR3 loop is CSALGGQETQYF. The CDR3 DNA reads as TGCAGTGCTCTTGGGGGCCAAGAGACCCAGTACTTC.